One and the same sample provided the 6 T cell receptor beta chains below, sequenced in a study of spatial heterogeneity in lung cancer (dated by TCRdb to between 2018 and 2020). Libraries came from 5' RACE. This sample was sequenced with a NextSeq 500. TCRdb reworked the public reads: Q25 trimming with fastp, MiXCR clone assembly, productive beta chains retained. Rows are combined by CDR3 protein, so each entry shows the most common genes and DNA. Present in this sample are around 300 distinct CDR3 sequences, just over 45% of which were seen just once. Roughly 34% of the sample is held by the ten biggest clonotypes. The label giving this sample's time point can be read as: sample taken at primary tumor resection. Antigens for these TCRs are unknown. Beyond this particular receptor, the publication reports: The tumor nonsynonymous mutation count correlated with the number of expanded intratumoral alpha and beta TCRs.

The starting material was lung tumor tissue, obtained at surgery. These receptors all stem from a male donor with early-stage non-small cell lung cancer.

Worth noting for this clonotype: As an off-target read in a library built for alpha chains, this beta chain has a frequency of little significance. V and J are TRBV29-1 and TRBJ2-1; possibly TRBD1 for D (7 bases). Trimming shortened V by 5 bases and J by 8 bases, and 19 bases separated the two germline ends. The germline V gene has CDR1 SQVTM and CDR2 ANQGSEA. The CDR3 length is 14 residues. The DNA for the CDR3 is TGCAGCGTTCTCAGGGGGGTGTTGGTCTATGAGCAGTTCTTC. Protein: CSVLRGVLVYEQFF.

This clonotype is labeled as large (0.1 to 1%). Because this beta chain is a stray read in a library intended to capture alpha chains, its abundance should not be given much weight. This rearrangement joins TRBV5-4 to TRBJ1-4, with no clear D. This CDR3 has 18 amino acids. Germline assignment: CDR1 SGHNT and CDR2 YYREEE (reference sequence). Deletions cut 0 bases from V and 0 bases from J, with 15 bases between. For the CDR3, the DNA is TGTGCCAGCAGCTTGGATTACATGGAGCGTGCAACTAATGAAAAACTGTTTTTT. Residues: CASSLDYMERATNEKLFF.

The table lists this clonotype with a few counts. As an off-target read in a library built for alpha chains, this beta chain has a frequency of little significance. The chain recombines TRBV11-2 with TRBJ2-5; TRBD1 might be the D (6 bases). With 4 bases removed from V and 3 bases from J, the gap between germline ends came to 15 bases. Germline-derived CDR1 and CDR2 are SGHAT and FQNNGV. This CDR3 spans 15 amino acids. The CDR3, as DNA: TGTGCCAGCAGCTGGGGGCGGGCCCTCGAAGAGACCCAGTACTTC. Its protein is CASSWGRALEETQYF.

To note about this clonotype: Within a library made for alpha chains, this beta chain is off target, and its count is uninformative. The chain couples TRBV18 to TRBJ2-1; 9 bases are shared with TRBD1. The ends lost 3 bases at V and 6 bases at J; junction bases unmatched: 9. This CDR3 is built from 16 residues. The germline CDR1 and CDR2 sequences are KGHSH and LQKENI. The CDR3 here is CASSPSFGQGRNEQFF. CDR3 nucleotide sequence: TGTGCCAGCTCACCCTCCTTTGGACAGGGGCGCAATGAGCAGTTCTTC.

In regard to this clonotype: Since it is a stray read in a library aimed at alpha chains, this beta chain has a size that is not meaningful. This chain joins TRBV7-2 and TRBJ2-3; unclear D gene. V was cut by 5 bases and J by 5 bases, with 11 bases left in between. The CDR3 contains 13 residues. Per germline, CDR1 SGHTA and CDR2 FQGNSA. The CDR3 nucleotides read TGTGCCAGCAGCCTTAGCCCGGGAGATACGCAGTATTTT. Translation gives CASSLSPGDTQYF.

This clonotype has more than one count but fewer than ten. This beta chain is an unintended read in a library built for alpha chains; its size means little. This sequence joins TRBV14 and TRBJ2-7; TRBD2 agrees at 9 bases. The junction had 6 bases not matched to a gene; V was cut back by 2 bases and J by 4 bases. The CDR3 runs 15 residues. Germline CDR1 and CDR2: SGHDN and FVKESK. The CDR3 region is CASSQQPLAGYEQYF. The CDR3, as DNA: TGTGCCAGCAGCCAACAGCCCCTAGCGGGGTACGAGCAGTACTTC.